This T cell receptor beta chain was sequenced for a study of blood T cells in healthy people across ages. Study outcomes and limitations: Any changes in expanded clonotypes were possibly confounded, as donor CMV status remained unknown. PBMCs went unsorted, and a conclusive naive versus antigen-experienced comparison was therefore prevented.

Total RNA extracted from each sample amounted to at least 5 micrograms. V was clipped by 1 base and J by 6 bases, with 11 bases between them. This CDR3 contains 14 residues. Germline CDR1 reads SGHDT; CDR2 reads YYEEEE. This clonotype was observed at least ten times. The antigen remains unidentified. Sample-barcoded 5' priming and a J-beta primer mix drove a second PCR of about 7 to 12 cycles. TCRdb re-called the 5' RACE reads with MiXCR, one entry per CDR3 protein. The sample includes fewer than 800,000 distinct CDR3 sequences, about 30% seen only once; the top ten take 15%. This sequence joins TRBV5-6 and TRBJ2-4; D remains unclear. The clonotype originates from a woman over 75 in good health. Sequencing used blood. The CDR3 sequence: CASSLRPGRNIQYF. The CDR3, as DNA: TGTGCCAGCAGCTTGCGGCCGGGCAGAAACATTCAGTACTTC.